The subject of this entry is one T cell receptor beta chain. Its matching antigen is unknown. The sample belongs to a study of cytomegalovirus exposure and HLA in healthy donors. Study-level results: Rarity held for most TCR sequences, but there were some public TCRs that occurred in many donors. In vitro testing confirmed a few CMV-associated chains as specific for CMV antigens.

The primer mix had 60 Vbeta and 13 Jbeta primers. Profiled with immunoSEQ multiplex PCR; TCRdb holds only in-frame clones, not every one. Of about 97,000 clones listed, 70% to 80% are singletons. V lost 3 bases and J lost 1, with 13 bases in between. Germline CDR1 is SGHAT and CDR2 is FQNNGV. The length of the CDR3 is 17 residues. Sequenced material: PBMCs. This TCR came from a male donor in good health and CMV-seropositive. The J gene is TRBJ2-6, the V gene TRBV11-2; tentative D call: TRBD2 (6 bases). CDR3 DNA: TGTGCCAGCAGCTTGGTTTACGGGGGATCTGGGGCCAACGTCCTGACTTTC. It is translated as CASSLVYGGSGANVLTF.